This is a list of T cell receptor beta chains from one sample in a study of response to subunit inactivated influenza vaccine. TCRdb reprocessed the RT-PCR reads with MiXCR, giving one entry per CDR3 protein. Of over 750,000 distinct CDR3 sequences listed, 20% to 25% were seen once; the top ten hold roughly 10%. Sequencing used PBMCs from blood, obtained 4 to 6 days after vaccination. These receptors were collected from a man between 45 and 60 years old who received an inactivated influenza vaccine. Each CDR3 is given with its conserved first and last residue. D genes are given only for firm matches. Where a row states a size, it is once, few, many or the class of an expanded clone; other rows omit it.

V: TRBV15; size: few; J: TRBJ1-2; D: NA; CDR3: CATSRGGTYGYTF; DNA: TGTGCCACCAGCAGAGGAGGTACCTATGGCTACACCTTC
V: TRBV7-2; size: NA; J: TRBJ1-2; D: NA; CDR3: CASSLQTATNYGYTF; DNA: TGTGCCAGCAGCTTGCAGACAGCGACAAACTATGGCTACACCTTC
V: TRBV10-3; size: NA; J: TRBJ2-7; D: TRBD2; CDR3: CAISDPPGGRTLLSSYEQYF; DNA: TGTGCCATCAGTGATCCGCCGGGGGGACGCACTTTATTAAGCTCCTACGAGCAGTACTTC
V: TRBV4-3; size: NA; J: TRBJ1-3; D: TRBD1; CDR3: CASSQVRGLGNTIYF; DNA: TGCGCCAGCAGCCAAGTTAGGGGGCTTGGAAACACCATATATTTT
V: TRBV7-2; size: many; J: TRBJ2-1; D: TRBD1; CDR3: CASSLGQGSYNEQFF; DNA: TGCGCCAGCAGCTTGGGACAGGGGTCCTACAATGAGCAGTTCTTC
V: TRBV11-2; size: NA; J: TRBJ2-1; D: NA; CDR3: CASSLGTSKFF; DNA: TGTGCCAGTAGCTTAGGGACTTCCAAGTTCTTC
V: TRBV20-1; size: many; J: TRBJ2-7; D: TRBD2; CDR3: CSASTSGSSFDEQYF; DNA: TGCAGTGCTAGTACTAGCGGGAGTTCTTTTGACGAGCAGTACTTC
V: TRBV6-6; size: NA; J: TRBJ1-2; D: NA; CDR3: CASRYRENYGYTF; DNA: TGTGCCAGCAGGTACAGGGAAAACTATGGCTACACCTTC
V: TRBV4-3; size: NA; J: TRBJ2-7; D: NA; CDR3: CASSQEVGGLGEQYF; DNA: TGCGCCAGCAGCCAAGAAGTGGGGGGTCTGGGCGAGCAGTACTTC
V: TRBV7-3; size: few; J: TRBJ2-1; D: NA; CDR3: CASSLGIGATYNEQFF; DNA: TGTGCCAGCAGCTTAGGGATCGGCGCGACCTACAATGAGCAGTTCTTC
V: TRBV5-5; size: NA; J: TRBJ2-7; D: NA; CDR3: CASSFASNYEQYF; DNA: TGTGCCAGCAGCTTTGCATCTAACTACGAGCAGTACTTC
V: TRBV6-2/TRBV6-3; size: NA; J: TRBJ2-5; D: NA; CDR3: CASSYTSTAILYF; DNA: TGTGCCAGCAGTTACACCTCAACTGCCATCCTTTACTTC
V: TRBV18; size: NA; J: TRBJ2-7; D: NA; CDR3: CASSLRAFGEQYF; DNA: TGTGCCAGCTCACTAAGGGCGTTCGGCGAGCAGTACTTC
V: TRBV11-3; size: few; J: TRBJ2-1; D: TRBD2; CDR3: CASSLGAGGAFEQFF; DNA: TGTGCCAGCAGCTTAGGTGCCGGGGGGGCCTTTGAGCAGTTCTTC
V: TRBV20-1; size: NA; J: TRBJ2-3; D: NA; CDR3: CSALRDPATDTQYF; DNA: TGCAGTGCTCTCCGGGACCCAGCCACAGATACGCAGTATTTT
V: TRBV7-9; size: many; J: TRBJ2-7; D: NA; CDR3: CASSLLTATSGEQYF; DNA: TGTGCCAGCAGCTTATTAACGGCTACCTCCGGGGAGCAGTACTTC
V: TRBV4-1; size: NA; J: TRBJ2-7; D: TRBD1; CDR3: CASSQAGWTGGEQYF; DNA: TGCGCCAGCAGCCAAGCTGGGTGGACAGGAGGCGAGCAGTACTTC
V: TRBV5-1; size: few; J: TRBJ1-2; D: NA; CDR3: CASSLGQVDGYTF; DNA: TGCGCCAGCAGCTTGGGACAGGTTGATGGCTACACCTTC
V: TRBV6-2/TRBV6-3; size: NA; J: TRBJ2-5; D: NA; CDR3: CASSNFRGETQYF; DNA: TGTGCCAGCAGTAACTTTCGGGGTGAGACCCAGTACTTC
V: TRBV12-1; size: NA; J: TRBJ2-2; D: NA; CDR3: CASSFPSGNFTGELFF; DNA: TGTGCCAGCAGCTTCCCTAGCGGGAACTTCACCGGGGAGCTGTTTTTT
V: TRBV25-1; size: few; J: TRBJ2-7; D: TRBD1; CDR3: CASSESGTATYEQYF; DNA: TGTGCCAGCAGTGAATCCGGGACAGCTACCTACGAGCAGTACTTC
V: TRBV28; size: once; J: TRBJ2-7; D: NA; CDR3: CASSQRRITEQYF; DNA: TGTGCCAGCAGCCAACGACGTATTACCGAGCAGTACTTC
V: TRBV5-1; size: few; J: TRBJ2-1; D: NA; CDR3: CASSFQVGNNEQFF; DNA: TGCGCCAGCAGCTTCCAAGTCGGCAACAATGAGCAGTTCTTC
V: TRBV4-2; size: NA; J: TRBJ2-1; D: TRBD2; CDR3: CASSQDQGGRANNEQFF; DNA: TGTGCCAGCAGCCAAGATCAAGGAGGGAGGGCCAACAATGAGCAGTTCTTC
V: TRBV12-3/TRBV12-4; size: few; J: TRBJ2-5; D: TRBD1; CDR3: CASSLWATGGETQYF; DNA: TGTGCCAGCAGTTTATGGGCAACAGGGGGAGAGACCCAGTACTTC